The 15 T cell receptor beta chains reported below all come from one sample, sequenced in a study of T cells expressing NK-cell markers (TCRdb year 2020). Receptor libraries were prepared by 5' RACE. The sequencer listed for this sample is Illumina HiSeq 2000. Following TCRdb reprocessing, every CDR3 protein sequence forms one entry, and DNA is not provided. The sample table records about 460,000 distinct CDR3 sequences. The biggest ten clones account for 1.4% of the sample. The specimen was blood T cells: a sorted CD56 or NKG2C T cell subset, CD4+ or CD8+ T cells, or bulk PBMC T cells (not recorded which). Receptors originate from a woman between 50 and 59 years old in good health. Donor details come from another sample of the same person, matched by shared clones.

CDR3 in amino acids: CATSRRLVETQYF. The chain carries TRBV15 and TRBJ2-5. This CDR3 region has 13 residues. Per the germline V gene, CDR1 is LNHNV and CDR2 is YYDKDF (reference sequence).

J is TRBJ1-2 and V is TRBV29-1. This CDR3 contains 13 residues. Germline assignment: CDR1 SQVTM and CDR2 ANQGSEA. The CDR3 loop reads CSVLKTTNYGYTF.

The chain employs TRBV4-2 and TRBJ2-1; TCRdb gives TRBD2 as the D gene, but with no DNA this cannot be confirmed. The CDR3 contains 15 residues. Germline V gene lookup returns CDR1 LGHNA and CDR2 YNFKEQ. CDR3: CASSQDGRVGNEQFF.

CDR3 protein: CASSLGRLTGMNTEAFF. V usage is TRBV5-1 and J usage is TRBJ1-1; no DNA is available, so the TRBD1 call from TCRdb remains unchecked. The V gene's germline CDR1 is SGHRS and CDR2 YFSETQ. This CDR3 region has 17 residues.

The CDR3 reads CSAVPRGDEQYF. The V and J genes are TRBV20-1 and TRBJ2-7; checking the TCRdb D call of TRBD1 is not possible without DNA. The germline CDR1 and CDR2 sequences are DFQATT and SNEGSKA (reference sequence). CDR3 length equals 12 residues.

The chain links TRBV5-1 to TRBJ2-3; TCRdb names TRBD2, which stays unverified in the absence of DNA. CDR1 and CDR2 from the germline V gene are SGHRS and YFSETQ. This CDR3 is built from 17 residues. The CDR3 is CASSKFDSGGSTDTQYF.

Here the CDR3 reads CSVVGRREGPDTQYF. The V gene is TRBV29-1, the J gene TRBJ2-3; TCRdb calls TRBD2, which cannot be checked without DNA. CDR1 and CDR2 (germline): SQVTM, ANQGSEA. The CDR3 covers 15 residues.

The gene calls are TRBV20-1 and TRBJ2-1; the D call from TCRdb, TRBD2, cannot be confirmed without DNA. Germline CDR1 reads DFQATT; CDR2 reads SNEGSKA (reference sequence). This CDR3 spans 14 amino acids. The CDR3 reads CSARAGSGSYEQFF.

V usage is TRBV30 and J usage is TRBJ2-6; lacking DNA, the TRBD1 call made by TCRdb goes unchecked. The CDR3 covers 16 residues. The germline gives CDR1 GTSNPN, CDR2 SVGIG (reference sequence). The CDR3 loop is CAWIQGVQPGANVLTF. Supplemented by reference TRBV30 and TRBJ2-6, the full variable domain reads SQTIHQWPATLVQPVGSPLSLECTVEGTSNPNLYWYRQAAGRGLQLLFYSVGIGQISSEVPQNLSASRPQDRQFILSSKKLLLSDSGFYLCAWIQGVQPGANVLTFGAGSRLTVL.

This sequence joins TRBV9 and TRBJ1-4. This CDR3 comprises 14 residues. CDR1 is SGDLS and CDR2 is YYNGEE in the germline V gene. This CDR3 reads CASSVGSSGEKLFF.

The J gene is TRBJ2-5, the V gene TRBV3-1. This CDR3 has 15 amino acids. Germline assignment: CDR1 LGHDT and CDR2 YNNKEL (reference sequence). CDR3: CASSQINSYRETQYF.

The CDR3 sequence is CASSSTAKAGAGDTQYF. The chain couples TRBV7-2 to TRBJ2-3; TCRdb indicates TRBD2, and absent DNA this call remains unverified. CDR3 length: 17 residues. Germline V gene data show CDR1 as SGHTA and CDR2 as FQGNSA.

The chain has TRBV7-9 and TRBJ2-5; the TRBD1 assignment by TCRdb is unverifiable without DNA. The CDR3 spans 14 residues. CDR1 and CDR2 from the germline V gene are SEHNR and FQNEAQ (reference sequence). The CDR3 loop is CASSPGQGHETQYF.

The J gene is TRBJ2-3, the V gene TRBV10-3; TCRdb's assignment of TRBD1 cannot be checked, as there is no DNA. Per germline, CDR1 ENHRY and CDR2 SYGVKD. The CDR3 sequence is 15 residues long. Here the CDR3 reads CAISESWEGVDTQYF.

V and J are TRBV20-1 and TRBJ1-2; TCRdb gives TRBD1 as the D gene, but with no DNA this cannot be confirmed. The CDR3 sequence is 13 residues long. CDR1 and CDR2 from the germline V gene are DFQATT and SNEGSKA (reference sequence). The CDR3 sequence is CSARDRVGYGYTF.